A selection of T cell receptor beta chains follows, all from one sample in a study of blood T cell repertoires in COVID-19. Data came from immunoSEQ multiplex PCR; TCRdb stores just in-frame clones and leaves some out. The sample gives under 200,000 clones, about 80% of which show up once; less than 5.5% is in the top ten. The sample taken for sequencing was PBMCs or T cells enriched from blood (not recorded which). All receptors come from an older woman with acute COVID-19. Each CDR3 is given with its conserved first and last residue. The D gene is left open where the match is weak. Some rows have no size entry. The others give once, few or many, or a class for an expanded clone.

15	TRBV14	TRBD1	-	TRBJ2-5	CASSQGTGIVETQYF	TGTGCCAGCAGCCAAGGGACAGGGATAGTAGAGACCCAGTACTTC
15	TRBV19	TRBD2	once	TRBJ2-7	CASKQGLADTYEQYF	TGTGCCAGTAAACAAGGGCTAGCGGATACCTACGAGCAGTACTTC
17	TRBV2	TRBD2	many	TRBJ2-1	CASSELIGTSGNNEQFF	TGTGCCAGCAGTGAATTGATCGGGACTAGCGGGAATAATGAGCAGTTCTTC
15	TRBV18	TRBD1	-	TRBJ2-3	CASGRLRTGGDTQYF	TGTGCCAGCGGCCGACTGAGGACAGGGGGAGATACGCAGTATTTT
13	TRBV5-1	TRBD2	-	TRBJ2-1	CASSSLTGGEQFF	TGCGCCAGCAGCTCTTTAACCGGGGGGGAGCAGTTCTTC
17	TRBV27	-	-	TRBJ1-2	CASSPSLSRVLGYGYTF	TGTGCCAGCAGCCCATCCCTCTCCAGGGTTTTGGGCTATGGCTACACCTTC
17	TRBV4-2	TRBD2	-	TRBJ2-1	CASSQGRTTSGRDEQFF	TGTGCCAGCAGCCAAGGGAGGACAACTAGCGGGAGGGATGAGCAGTTCTTC
16	TRBV23-1	-	once	TRBJ1-2	CASSLPAGGSIYGYTF	TGCGCCAGCAGCCTACCCGCCGGAGGGTCGATCTATGGCTACACCTTC
14	TRBV5-1	-	-	TRBJ1-1	CASSWQGSGTEAFF	TGCGCCAGCAGCTGGCAGGGGTCGGGAACTGAAGCTTTCTTT
13	TRBV19	-	-	TRBJ1-1	CASSAPLTVSAFF	TGTGCCAGTAGTGCCCCGTTGACAGTGAGCGCTTTCTTT
16	TRBV4-3	TRBD1	-	TRBJ2-6	CASSNRGQSGANVLTF	TGCGCCAGCTCAAACAGGGGGCAATCTGGGGCCAACGTCCTGACTTTC
13	TRBV12-3/TRBV12-4	-	-	TRBJ2-2	CASSSQGTGELFF	TGTGCCAGCAGTTCACAGGGCACCGGGGAGCTGTTTTTT
12	TRBV9	-	-	TRBJ2-7	CASSGSAYEQYF	TGTGCCAGCAGCGGAAGCGCCTACGAGCAGTACTTC
14	TRBV7-2	TRBD2	-	TRBJ2-3	CASSFGGGRRGQYF	TGTGCCAGCAGCTTTGGCGGGGGTCGACGAGGGCAGTATTTT
15	TRBV9	-	-	TRBJ2-3	CASSHPAGGQDTQYF	TGTGCCAGCAGCCACCCGGCAGGGGGGCAAGATACGCAGTATTTT
15	TRBV9	-	-	TRBJ1-2	CASSVVGEGIYGYTF	TGTGCCAGCAGCGTAGTTGGGGAGGGGATTTATGGCTACACCTTC
15	TRBV7-9	TRBD2	-	TRBJ2-7	CASSPLLAGAYEQYF	TGTGCCAGCAGCCCGCTTCTCGCGGGGGCCTACGAGCAGTACTTC
13	TRBV12-3/TRBV12-4	-	few	TRBJ2-1	CASSSRGSNEQFF	TGTGCCAGCAGCTCAAGGGGCAGCAATGAGCAGTTCTTC
15	TRBV5-6	TRBD2	once	TRBJ2-3	CASSLTSGAKDTQYF	TGTGCCAGCAGCTTGACTAGCGGCGCCAAGGATACGCAGTATTTT
11	TRBV6-5	-	-	TRBJ2-3	CATVTVDTQYF	TGTGCCACCGTAACGGTAGATACGCAGTATTTT
13	TRBV4-1	TRBD1	-	TRBJ1-6	CASSHDRVPPLHF	TGCGCCAGCAGCCACGACAGGGTCCCACCCCTCCACTTT
14	TRBV29-1	-	-	TRBJ2-2	CSVDRGRGSGELFF	TGCAGCGTTGATCGCGGGCGCGGTTCCGGGGAGCTGTTTTTT
15	TRBV30	TRBD1	-	TRBJ1-4	CAAKISGTATEKLFF	TGTGCCGCAAAGATTTCCGGGACAGCAACAGAAAAACTGTTTTTT
15	TRBV19	TRBD1	-	TRBJ1-1	CASNPAGGANTEAFF	TGTGCCAGTAACCCGGCAGGGGGCGCGAACACTGAAGCTTTCTTT
16	TRBV10-3	TRBD2	-	TRBJ2-3	CAISGWPSGDTDTQYF	TGTGCCATCAGTGGGTGGCCTAGCGGGGACACAGATACGCAGTATTTT
12	TRBV11-2	-	-	TRBJ1-2	CASSLLSEYYTF	TGTGCCAGCAGCTTATTAAGCGAGTACTACACCTTC
15	TRBV7-2	TRBD2	-	TRBJ2-5	CASSLSSGVGETQYF	TGTGCCAGCAGCTTATCGAGCGGGGTGGGGGAGACCCAGTACTTC
18	TRBV6-4	TRBD2	-	TRBJ2-1	CASSEHLGTSGAHNEQFF	TGTGCCAGCAGCGAACACCTCGGGACTAGCGGGGCACACAATGAGCAGTTCTTC
16	TRBV4-2	TRBD1	-	TRBJ1-3	CASSPPDRGAGNTIYF	TGTGCCAGCAGCCCCCCGGACAGGGGAGCTGGAAACACCATATATTTT
16	TRBV6-1	-	-	TRBJ1-2	CASSEYPGGAGYGYTF	TGTGCCAGCAGTGAATATCCCGGGGGGGCAGGCTATGGCTACACCTTC
11	TRBV7-2	-	-	TRBJ2-1	CASSPRVNQFF	TGTGCCAGCAGCCCCCGGGTCAACCAGTTCTTC
15	TRBV5-4	-	-	TRBJ2-1	CASSLRGSSYNEQFF	TGTGCCAGCAGCTTGAGGGGGAGCTCCTACAATGAGCAGTTCTTC
18	TRBV27	TRBD2	-	TRBJ2-3	CASSLERRVGGGTDTQYF	TGTGCCAGCAGTCTGGAGCGTCGGGTAGGCGGGGGGACAGATACGCAGTATTTT
13	TRBV7-2	-	-	TRBJ2-3	CASSGLRSDTQYF	TGTGCCAGCAGCGGACTGAGGTCAGATACGCAGTATTTT
15	TRBV19	-	-	TRBJ1-1	CASNKERRTVYGAFF	TGTGCCAGTAATAAGGAACGCAGGACAGTTTATGGGGCTTTCTTT
15	TRBV3-1/TRBV3-2	-	many	TRBJ2-5	CASSQDLRSEETQYF	TGTGCCAGCAGCCAAGATCTTCGTAGCGAAGAGACCCAGTACTTC
12	TRBV6-6	TRBD1	-	TRBJ2-5	CASRDRAETQYF	TGTGCCAGCAGGGACAGGGCAGAGACCCAGTACTTC
19	TRBV18	TRBD1	once	TRBJ2-1	CASSPPLGQGASSYNEQFF	TGTGCCAGCTCACCACCGCTGGGACAGGGTGCTAGCTCCTACAATGAGCAGTTCTTC
17	TRBV19	TRBD1	-	TRBJ2-5	CASSIEIPGQGRETQYF	TGTGCCAGTAGCATTGAGATCCCGGGACAGGGAAGAGAGACCCAGTACTTC
13	TRBV7-2	-	-	TRBJ2-4	CASSPGLSNIQYF	TGTGCCAGCAGCCCGGGACTCTCTAACATTCAGTACTTC
13	TRBV28	TRBD1	-	TRBJ1-2	CASSLGQGHGYTF	TGTGCCAGCAGTCTAGGACAGGGTCACGGCTACACCTTC
18	TRBV4-3	-	-	TRBJ2-6	CASSPGRGRSSGANVLTF	TGCGCCAGCAGCCCCGGGAGAGGTCGGAGCTCTGGGGCCAACGTCCTGACTTTC
14	TRBV30	-	-	TRBJ1-5	CAWTGSFGGQPQHF	TGTGCCTGGACCGGGTCCTTCGGCGGGCAGCCCCAGCATTTT
14	TRBV28	TRBD1	-	TRBJ1-2	CASIRLQGDYGYTF	TGTGCCAGCATTAGACTCCAGGGGGACTATGGCTACACCTTC
11	TRBV28	TRBD1	-	TRBJ1-2	CASGTGDGYTF	TGTGCCAGCGGGACAGGGGATGGCTACACCTTC
15	TRBV19	TRBD1	-	TRBJ1-2	CASSTQGVWAYGYTF	TGTGCCAGTAGTACTCAGGGGGTGTGGGCCTATGGCTACACCTTC
15	TRBV19	TRBD1	-	TRBJ1-5	CASSVGTGAGQPQHF	TGTGCCAGTAGTGTAGGGACAGGGGCAGGTCAGCCCCAGCATTTT
14	TRBV27	-	once	TRBJ1-1	CASRPLSRNTEAFF	TGTGCCAGCAGGCCCCTGAGTAGGAACACTGAAGCTTTCTTT
15	TRBV7-8	TRBD2	-	TRBJ2-5	CASSLTSGGGETQYF	TGTGCCAGCAGCTTAACGTCGGGAGGGGGAGAGACCCAGTACTTC
14	TRBV27	-	-	TRBJ2-1	CASTSGRTGAEQFF	TGTGCCAGCACCTCGGGACGGACGGGAGCTGAGCAGTTCTTC
14	TRBV30	-	-	TRBJ1-1	CAWSLPTGGTEAFF	TGTGCCTGGAGTCTCCCCACAGGTGGCACTGAAGCTTTCTTT